The TCR beta chain under discussion was sequenced for a study of cytomegalovirus exposure and HLA in healthy donors. Both 60 Vbeta primers and 13 Jbeta primers went into the PCR. Using immunoSEQ multiplex PCR, the repertoire was profiled, and TCRdb retains in-frame clones only, with some absent. The data show approximately 180,000 clones, approximately 80% seen once. Note on this clone: As yet, its antigen is unknown.

The CDR3 consists of 14 residues. J was trimmed by 3 bases and V by 2 bases; bases with no gene match: 4. Germline assignment: CDR1 SGHDT and CDR2 YYEEEE. Study results and caveats: Earlier analysis yielded a pattern in which most TCR beta V segments were productive about 90% or about 30% of the time. In a later analysis, HLA-C alleles had the fewest associated TCRs, DRB1 alleles the most. A later analysis linked a missense variant in DCLRE1C to the trimming of TCR beta V and J genes.

Sequencing used PBMCs. The TCR originated in a man aged 18 to 29 in good health and CMV-seronegative. V and J are TRBV5-6 and TRBJ2-7, with TRBD2 matching 8 bases. The CDR3 nucleotides read TGTGCCAGCAGCTTTGGCGGGACTAGCTACGAGCAGTACTTC. As protein: CASSFGGTSYEQYF.